This T cell receptor (beta chain) was sequenced for a study of neoadjuvant anti-PD-1 for oral cavity cancer. The study's findings and limits: Each response group had just a few patients in TCR analyses.

A word on this clone: Its antigen remains unknown.

From germline, CDR1 is WSHSY and CDR2 SAAADI. The CDR3 has 15 residues. V was pared by 1 base and J by 4 bases, with 6 bases of the junction left unmatched. Patients were newly diagnosed with stage II-IVA oral cavity squamous cell carcinoma without prior systemic or radiation treatment. These oral cavity squamous cell carcinomas were HPV-negative and locally advanced. PBMC libraries mostly used 480 ng of input genomic DNA, with six replicates per sample. Using immunoSEQ multiplex PCR, the repertoire was profiled, and TCRdb retains in-frame clones only, with some absent. The sample includes fewer than 40,000 clones, approximately 87% seen only once; the top ten take 3.5% to 4.5%.

Material: PBMCs, obtained before nivolumab (anti-PD-1) treatment. The sequence derives from a person aged 35 to 85 with oral cavity squamous cell carcinoma. The chain joins TRBV10-2 to TRBJ2-7, with 8 bases matching TRBD1. The CDR3 spells CASSEYLQGEYEQYF. CDR3 nucleotides: TGCGCCAGCAGTGAGTACTTACAGGGGGAGTACGAGCAGTACTTC.